One sample yielded the 4 T cell receptor beta chains listed below, sequenced in a study of T cells in Graves' hyperthyroidism and ophthalmopathy. From RNA transcripts, TCR beta CDR3 regions were amplified. The HTBI primer set served for first-round RT-PCR of the TCR CDR3. Each CDR3 protein is one row after TCRdb ran MiXCR on the multiplex PCR reads. Here the sample spans 500,000 to 600,000 distinct CDR3 sequences, approximately 48% being singletons. Sequences were obtained from peripheral blood or thyroid tissue (not recorded which). These receptors were obtained from an adult woman with Graves' disease, either hyperthyroidism or ophthalmopathy (not recorded which).

In the case of this clonotype: One end of the junction is discordant with germline, which a read error may explain. The chain combines TRBV7-9 with TRBJ2-5; 7 bases are a match to TRBD1. Germline assignment: CDR1 SEHNR and CDR2 FQNEAQ (reference sequence). The length of the CDR3 is 12 residues. The CDR3 spells CASSSGAQGPYF. CDR3 DNA sequence: TGCGCCAGCAGCTCCGGGGCACAGGGGCCGTACTTC.

This chain links TRBV19 with TRBJ1-5; possibly TRBD1 for D (5 bases). V gave up 9 bases and J gave up 5 bases, with 20 bases separating them. Germline CDR1 LNHDA, CDR2 SQIVND (reference sequence). The CDR3 contains 15 residues. Here the CDR3 DNA reads TGTGCCAGCTCACCGGGGACCTTGACTTATCAGCCCCAGCATTTT. Protein sequence: CASSPGTLTYQPQHF.

This clonotype was recorded at least ten times. The chain links TRBV29-1 to TRBJ1-1, with D possibly TRBD1 on 6 matching bases. V gave up 7 bases and J gave up 2 bases, with 11 bases separating them. CDR3 length: 12 residues. The germline V gene has CDR1 SQVTM and CDR2 ANQGSEA. CDR3 coding DNA: TGCAGCGCGGGACAATCAAACACTGAAGCTTTCTTT. Its protein product is CSAGQSNTEAFF.

V gene TRBV10-1 combines with J gene TRBJ2-6, with 13 nucleotides matching TRBD2. There are 15 residues in the CDR3. CDR1 is WNHNN and CDR2 is SYGVQD in the germline V gene (reference sequence). Losses at the gene ends were 8 bases for V and 5 bases for J; bases not matched to a gene: 3. CDR3 region: CASPGTSGRANVLTF. CDR3 nucleotide sequence: TGCGCCAGCCCAGGGACTAGCGGGAGGGCCAACGTCCTGACTTTC.